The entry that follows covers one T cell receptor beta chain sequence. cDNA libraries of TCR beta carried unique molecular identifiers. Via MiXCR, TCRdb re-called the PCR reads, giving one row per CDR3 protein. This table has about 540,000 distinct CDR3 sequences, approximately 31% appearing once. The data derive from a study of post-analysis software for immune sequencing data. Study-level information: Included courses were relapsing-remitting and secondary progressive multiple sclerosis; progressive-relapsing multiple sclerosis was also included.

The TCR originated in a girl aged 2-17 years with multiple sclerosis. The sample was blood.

The CDR3 nucleotides are TGTGCCAGCAGTAACCGACAGGGTAGCTCCTACGAGCAGTACTTC. Amino acids: CASSNRQGSSYEQYF. The J gene is TRBJ2-7, the V gene TRBV28, with TRBD1 matching 7 bases. The germline CDR1 and CDR2 sequences are MDHEN and SYDVKM. Trimming took 5 bases from V and 0 from J; bases not matched to a gene: 7. There are 15 residues in the CDR3.